A selection of T cell receptor beta chains follows, all from one sample in a study of cytomegalovirus exposure and HLA in healthy donors. Method: immunoSEQ multiplex PCR; TCRdb's copy keeps in-frame clones and lacks some. The data show 64,000 or so clones, around 70% seen once. What was sequenced was PBMCs. The source of these receptors is a man aged 40-49 years in good health and CMV-seropositive. The CDR3 runs from the conserved cysteine through the conserved F or W. The D gene is left open where the match is weak. Size is omitted from some rows. Given values are once, few, many or a class for expanded clones.

j_gene,d_gene,v_gene,abundance,CDR3nt,CDR3aa
TRBJ1-1,-,TRBV7-8,-,TGTGCCAGCAGCTTAGGAGACAGATCGAACACTGAAGCTTTCTTT,CASSLGDRSNTEAFF
TRBJ1-1,TRBD1,TRBV5-1,-,TGCGCCAGCAGCTTTGGACAGGGAGCTGGGATGAACACTGAAGCTTTCTTT,CASSFGQGAGMNTEAFF
TRBJ2-3,TRBD2,TRBV7-9,-,TGTGCCAGCAGCTTAGGGGGGACTAGCGGGGTCAGCACAGATACGCAGTATTTT,CASSLGGTSGVSTDTQYF
TRBJ2-5,-,TRBV28,-,TGTGCCAGCAGTTTAGGGGCCGGAGAGACCCAGTACTTC,CASSLGAGETQYF
TRBJ1-1,-,TRBV13,-,TGTGCCAGCAGCTTAGGGGGAGGGGCGGGGACTGAAGCTTTCTTT,CASSLGGGAGTEAFF
TRBJ1-4,-,TRBV28,-,TGTGCCAGCAGACCCGGGGGATCAACTAATGAAAAACTGTTTTTT,CASRPGGSTNEKLFF
TRBJ1-2,-,TRBV7-2,-,TGTGCCAGCAGCTTTAGTAGCCATGGCTACACCTTC,CASSFSSHGYTF
TRBJ2-3,-,TRBV19,-,TGTGCCAGTAGAAATGTAGGAGGGCCCCGAGATACGCAGTATTTT,CASRNVGGPRDTQYF
TRBJ2-1,TRBD2,TRBV2,-,TGTGCCAGCAGGGGGACTAGCGGATACAATGAGCAGTTCTTC,CASRGTSGYNEQFF
TRBJ1-4,-,TRBV4-2,-,TGTGCCAGCAGCCAGTCTGGTGGGGGGAGAAGTGAAAAACTGTTTTTT,CASSQSGGGRSEKLFF
TRBJ1-1,-,TRBV27,-,TGTGCCAGCAGTTTGACCGCGGCGGTAATGAACACTGAAGCTTTCTTT,CASSLTAAVMNTEAFF
TRBJ2-1,TRBD2,TRBV28,-,TGTGCCAGCAGTATGCGACTAGCGTTAGTGGATGAGCAGTTCTTC,CASSMRLALVDEQFF
TRBJ2-5,TRBD2,TRBV29-1,-,TGCAGCGTGGTGGGACTAGTTGCGACCCAGTACTTC,CSVVGLVATQYF
TRBJ2-7,TRBD2,TRBV6-5,-,TGTGCCAGCAAAATGGGAGGGCCAGCCTACGAGCAGTACTTC,CASKMGGPAYEQYF
TRBJ1-1,-,TRBV18,once,TGTGCCAGCTCACCTACTACAGGGAACACTGAAGCTTTCTTT,CASSPTTGNTEAFF
TRBJ2-7,-,TRBV6-5,-,TGTGCCAGCAGCTCGAGGCGGGGCAGCTCCTACGAGCAGTACTTC,CASSSRRGSSYEQYF
TRBJ2-3,TRBD1,TRBV28,few,TGTGCCAGCAGTACCCGGGACAGGTACACAGATACGCAGTATTTT,CASSTRDRYTDTQYF
TRBJ1-2,TRBD1,TRBV4-3,-,TGCGCCAGCAGCCAAGACCGGACCAGGGGGCTTGGCTATGGCTACACCTTC,CASSQDRTRGLGYGYTF
TRBJ2-4,-,TRBV4-1,few,TGCGCCAGCAGCCTGCTTTCGACTATGCGGGGCAAAGAAAACATTCAGTACTTC,CASSLLSTMRGKENIQYF
TRBJ2-7,-,TRBV7-9,-,TGTGCCAGCAGCCCAACAACAACCTACGAGCAGTACTTC,CASSPTTTYEQYF
TRBJ2-3,TRBD1,TRBV5-1,-,TGCGCCAGCAGCTTTCAGGGACAGGGAGGTGATACGCAGTATTTT,CASSFQGQGGDTQYF
TRBJ1-2,TRBD1,TRBV4-1,-,TGCGCCAGCAGCCAAGATGAAGGGACAGGGCGAAGTCGCTACACCTTC,CASSQDEGTGRSRYTF
TRBJ2-1,TRBD1,TRBV4-2,-,TGTGCCAGCAGCCCCACAGGGGTCAATGAGCAGTTCTTC,CASSPTGVNEQFF